The 11 T cell receptor beta chains in this list originate from one sample, sequenced in a study of blood T cell repertoires in COVID-19. Profiled with immunoSEQ multiplex PCR; TCRdb holds only in-frame clones, not every one. Here the sample spans 170,000 or so clones, 88% being singletons. The sample consisted of PBMCs or T cells enriched from blood (not recorded which). Receptor source: a young woman who had recovered from COVID-19.

This clone was recorded a few times. CDR3 sequence: CASSFAGTGVYEQYF. CDR3 bases: TGCGCCAGCAGCTTCGCCGGGACAGGGGTCTACGAGCAGTACTTC. This chain uses TRBV5-1 with TRBJ2-7; 10 bases align to TRBD1. CDR3 size: 15 residues. V lost 2 bases, J lost 3 bases, and 5 bases stayed unmatched. Germline CDR1 is SGHRS and CDR2 is YFSETQ.

The CDR3 protein is CASLSGRQLNGYTF. CDR3 nucleotide sequence: TGTGCCAGCCTATCCGGTCGACAGTTGAATGGCTACACCTTC. This chain joins TRBV28 and TRBJ1-2; D is possibly TRBD1 (5 bases). Deletions cut 8 bases from V and 6 bases from J, with 19 bases between. This CDR3 has 14 amino acids. From germline, CDR1 is MDHEN and CDR2 SYDVKM.

This clone has just one count. The chain uses TRBV6-1 and TRBJ1-6; 8 nucleotides line up with TRBD1. CDR1 and CDR2 from the germline V gene are MNHNS and SASEGT. CDR3 length: 15 amino acids. Trimming at V came to 2 bases and at J to 8 bases, leaving 5 bases not matched to a gene. As DNA, the CDR3 is TGTGCCAGCAGTGAACCGACAGGGGTGGATTCACCCCTCCACTTT. It codes for CASSEPTGVDSPLHF.

The genes are TRBV19 and TRBJ1-2, with TRBD1 as a possible D gene (5 bases). The CDR3 is 13 amino acids. V was trimmed by 8 bases and J by 3 bases, leaving 13 bases between them. In germline, CDR1 is LNHDA, CDR2 SQIVND (reference sequence). CDR3: CASGRSGDYGYTF. The CDR3 DNA sequence: TGTGCCAGTGGCCGGTCGGGGGACTATGGCTACACCTTC.

This CDR3 reads CASSFGTGRGPQHF. CDR3 DNA: TGTGCCAGTAGTTTCGGGACAGGCCGGGGGCCCCAGCATTTT. The V and J genes are TRBV19 and TRBJ1-5; 8 bases map to TRBD1. Germline lookup yields CDR1 LNHDA and CDR2 SQIVND (reference sequence). The CDR3 covers 14 residues. V was clipped by 5 bases and J by 9 bases; unmatched bases: 9.

The genes are TRBV12-3 or TRBV12-4 and TRBJ1-1; a possible D gene is TRBD1 (6 bases). The V end was cut by 6 bases, the J end by 1 base, with 9 bases between. The CDR3 contains 13 residues. The DNA for the CDR3 is TGTGCCAGCAGCCCGACAGGGAACACTGAAGCTTTCTTT. Protein: CASSPTGNTEAFF.

The CDR3 bases are TGTGCCAGCAGTACCCTCCCGGGGAACACTGAAGCTTTCTTT. It is translated as CASSTLPGNTEAFF. The gene calls are TRBV25-1 and TRBJ1-1; D is unresolved. Trimming removed 5 bases from V and 1 base from J, with 11 bases in between. Germline V gene lookup returns CDR1 MGHDK and CDR2 SYGVNS. The CDR3 contains 14 residues.

The V call is TRBV10-3, the J call TRBJ2-7; the D gene is possibly TRBD1 (6 bases). Germline loops: CDR1 ENHRY, CDR2 SYGVKD. The CDR3 is 12 amino acids. Trimming left V 6 bases short and J 5 bases short, with 11 bases between. CDR3 region: CAIRDSGHEQYF. In DNA form, the CDR3 reads TGTGCCATCAGGGACAGCGGACACGAGCAGTACTTC.

The chain is built from TRBV7-9 and TRBJ2-7; 8 bases are shared with TRBD1. Trimming removed 5 bases from V and 3 bases from J; junction bases left unmatched: 9. Germline V CDR1 and CDR2: SEHNR, FQNEAQ (reference sequence). There are 15 residues in the CDR3. The CDR3 is CASSPDRGGGYEQYF. The CDR3 DNA reads as TGTGCCAGCAGCCCTGACAGGGGAGGCGGCTACGAGCAGTACTTC.

The CDR3, as DNA: TGTGCCAGCAGCTTGTTCTACGGGGGGGACACTGAAGCTTTCTTT. This sequence encodes CASSLFYGGDTEAFF. The rearrangement joins TRBV5-8 to TRBJ1-1; D perhaps matches TRBD1 (5 bases). This CDR3 is built from 15 residues. In germline, CDR1 is SGHTS, CDR2 YDEGEE. V was cut by 1 base and J by 3 bases, with 13 bases left in between.

The chain links TRBV2 to TRBJ1-3, with D possibly matching TRBD1 (6 bases). The CDR3 extends over 14 amino acids. Trimming cost V 5 bases and J 3 bases, with 11 bases left between them. CDR1 SNHLY and CDR2 FYNNEI come from the germline V gene. The CDR3 bases are TGTGCCAGCAGTCAGGACAGAAATGGAAACACCATATATTTT. Translating it yields CASSQDRNGNTIYF.